The clone carrying this T cell receptor (beta chain) turned up a few times. Its antigen remains unidentified. A J-beta primer mix and a sample-barcoded 5' primer were used in a second PCR of about 7 to 12 cycles. TCRdb ran MiXCR on the 5' RACE reads and lists one entry per CDR3 protein. The sample consists of about a million distinct CDR3 sequences, 30% to 40% of them appearing once. Every donor contributed around 10 milliliters of peripheral blood by blood draw. In each sample, at least 7 million PBMCs were isolated. Each sample yielded at least 6 micrograms of PBMC total RNA. The data belong to a study of blood T cells in healthy people across ages. Study-wide results and caveats: The study found more naive CD4+ cells and higher diversity in long-lived than aged donors.

V lost 5 bases to trimming and J lost 0 bases; unmatched junction nucleotides: 11. Germline V gene lookup returns CDR1 MNHEY and CDR2 SMNVEV (reference sequence). CDR3 size: 20 residues. Material for sequencing was blood. The chain links TRBV27 to TRBJ2-1, with 15 bases aligning to TRBD2. This clonotype originated in a man between 18 and 35 years old in good health. The CDR3 is CASSARTSGGDGFSYNEQFF. CDR3 DNA sequence: TGTGCCAGCAGTGCCCGGACTAGCGGGGGGGATGGATTCTCCTACAATGAGCAGTTCTTC.